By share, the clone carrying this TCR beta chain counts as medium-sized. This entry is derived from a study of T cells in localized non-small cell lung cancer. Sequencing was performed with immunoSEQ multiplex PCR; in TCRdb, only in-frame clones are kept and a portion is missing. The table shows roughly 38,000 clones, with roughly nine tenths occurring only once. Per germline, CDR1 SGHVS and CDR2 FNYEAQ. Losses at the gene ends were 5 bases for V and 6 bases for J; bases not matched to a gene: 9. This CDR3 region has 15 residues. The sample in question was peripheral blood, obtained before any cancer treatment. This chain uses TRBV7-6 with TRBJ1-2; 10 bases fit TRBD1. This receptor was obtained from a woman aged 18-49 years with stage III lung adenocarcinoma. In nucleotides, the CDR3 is TGTGCCAGCAGCAAGGAAGAGACAGGGGGCGATGGCTACACCTTC. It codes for CASSKEETGGDGYTF.